This T cell receptor (beta chain) comes out of a study of T-cell reconstitution after alpha-beta-depleted transplantation in children. Germline V gene sequence: CDR1 DFQATT, CDR2 SNEGSKA (reference sequence). The CDR3 spans 14 residues. V lost 2 bases and J lost 5; bases outside the gene matches: 9. Construction of the TCRbeta library involved unique molecular identifiers. TCRdb passed the PCR reads through MiXCR, listing each CDR3 protein once. The table has about 610,000 distinct CDR3 sequences, roughly a tenth seen once; the top ten hold around 4%. This clonotype has a count of ten or more. This receptor was taken from a human donor who donated a stem cell graft to a child with acute myeloid leukemia. The source was PBMCs from the stem cell graft donor, collected from the stem cell graft. The genes are TRBV20-1 and TRBJ2-7; 7 nucleotides line up with TRBD1. CDR3 DNA: TGCAGTGCTAGAATCAGGACAGGTATCGACGAGCAGTACTTC. Its protein product is CSARIRTGIDEQYF.